The text below deals with one TCR beta chain. This sample was taken from a study of T cell changes during pregnancy in multiple sclerosis. Assay used: immunoSEQ multiplex PCR; TCRdb lists only in-frame clones, some missing. The sample consists of about 92,000 clones, under 95% of them appearing once. Germline CDR1 reads WSHSY; CDR2 reads SAAADI. CDR3 length: 20 amino acids. J gave up 1 base and V 2 bases, and 10 bases lay outside the gene matches. The sequence was collected from a female donor with multiple sclerosis, enrolled in a pregnancy study. Sequences were derived from peripheral blood, sampled in the first trimester of pregnancy. The genes are TRBV10-2 and TRBJ2-1; 14 bases align to TRBD2. The CDR3 region has the DNA TGCGCCAGCAGTGAGCCCACCCTGGGACTAGCGGGAGTGTCCTACAATGAGCAGTTCTTC. Protein product: CASSEPTLGLAGVSYNEQFF.